Listed here are 21 T cell receptor beta chains from one sample, sequenced in a study of cytomegalovirus exposure and HLA in healthy donors. TCRdb's copy holds only in-frame clones and misses some; the assay was immunoSEQ multiplex PCR. The table lists 130,000 to 150,000 clones, almost 85% of them singletons. The sample was PBMCs. These receptor sequences come from a woman between 25 and 40 years old in good health and CMV-seronegative.

The J gene is TRBJ1-2, the V gene TRBV28; weak D call: TRBD1 (5 bases). Germline lookup yields CDR1 MDHEN and CDR2 SYDVKM. CDR3 size: 13 residues. V gave up 8 bases and J gave up 4 bases, with 14 bases separating them. In DNA form, the CDR3 reads TGTGCCAGCTCGGGGGGAGCTATCTATGGCTACACCTTC. It encodes CASSGGAIYGYTF.

The chain carries TRBV5-1 and TRBJ2-3, with 9 positions matching TRBD2. Trimming cost V 1 base and J 6 bases; bases outside gene matches: 18. This CDR3 contains 19 residues. Germline CDR1 reads SGHRS; CDR2 reads YFSETQ. Here the CDR3 DNA reads TGCGCCAGCAGCTTGCTCGCGGGGGGGCCCTACGGGGGAACGGATACGCAGTATTTT. This sequence encodes CASSLLAGGPYGGTDTQYF.

The chain couples TRBV6-5 to TRBJ1-1, with D tentatively TRBD1 (6 bases). This CDR3 has 13 residues. Germline assignment: CDR1 MNHEY and CDR2 SVGAGI. V was shortened by 5 bases and J by 5 bases, with 12 bases between the two germline ends. The CDR3: CASSVDRPTEAFF. DNA of the CDR3: TGTGCCAGCAGTGTTGACAGGCCGACTGAAGCTTTCTTT.

The chain links TRBV5-1 to TRBJ1-4; D is unresolved. Deletions cut 0 bases from V and 2 bases from J, with 8 bases between. Germline lookup yields CDR1 SGHRS and CDR2 YFSETQ. The CDR3 is 15 amino acids. For the CDR3, the DNA is TGCGCCAGCAGCTTGGAGGCGGGGACTAATGAAAAACTGTTTTTT. Its protein product is CASSLEAGTNEKLFF.

The chain joins TRBV5-1 to TRBJ2-7; 9 bases match TRBD1. The V and J ends lost 3 bases and 5 bases, in that order; junction bases with no gene match: 9. This CDR3 is built from 15 residues. Germline V gives CDR1 SGHRS, CDR2 YFSETQ. CDR3 residues: CASSWTGTGNHEQYF. For the CDR3, the DNA is TGCGCCAGCAGCTGGACCGGGACAGGGAACCACGAGCAGTACTTC.

The rearrangement uses TRBV19 and TRBJ1-2, with D perhaps matching TRBD1 (6 bases). V gave up 5 bases and J gave up 4 bases, with 20 bases separating them. Germline assignment: CDR1 LNHDA and CDR2 SQIVND (reference sequence). This CDR3 spans 16 amino acids. CDR3 loop: CASSSRSQGARYGYTF. Written as DNA, the CDR3 is TGTGCCAGTAGTTCCCGATCACAGGGTGCTCGCTATGGCTACACCTTC.

This clone has only a few counts. This sequence joins TRBV29-1 and TRBJ1-2; 9 nucleotides align to TRBD1. Germline V gene lookup returns CDR1 SQVTM and CDR2 ANQGSEA. The CDR3 is made up of 17 amino acids. Germline trimming cut 0 bases from V and 7 bases from J; bases unmatched to any gene: 15. CDR3 amino acids: CSVEDRNRGLYLGGYTF. CDR3 in DNA: TGCAGCGTTGAAGATCGAAACAGGGGGCTTTACCTAGGTGGCTACACCTTC.

The chain combines TRBV4-1 with TRBJ2-4, with D possibly matching TRBD1 (5 bases). This CDR3 has 16 amino acids. V lost 0 bases to trimming and J lost 1 base, with 10 bases between them. From germline, CDR1 is MGHRA and CDR2 YSYEKL. The CDR3 protein is CASSQDGAGAKNIQYF. The CDR3 DNA sequence: TGCGCCAGCAGCCAAGACGGAGCAGGGGCCAAAAACATTCAGTACTTC.

This clone was seen a handful of times. The DNA of the CDR3 is TGTGCCAGCAGCAAACAACAGGGCCAACCCCTCCACTTT. Amino acid sequence: CASSKQQGQPLHF. V usage is TRBV7-3 and J usage is TRBJ1-6; a possible D gene is TRBD1 (6 bases). CDR1 SGHTA and CDR2 FQGTGA come from the germline V gene. Trimming stripped 5 bases from V and 12 bases from J, with 14 bases between. CDR3 size: 13 residues. The whole variable domain, filled in from reference TRBV7-3 and TRBJ1-6, reads GAGVSQTPSNKVTEKGKYVELRCDPISGHTALYWYRQSLGQGPEFLIYFQGTGAADDSGLPNDRFFAVRPEGSVSTLKIQRTERGDSAVYLCASSKQQGQPLHFGNGTRLTVT.

V gene TRBV18 combines with J gene TRBJ2-3; D possibly corresponds to TRBD1 (5 bases). The CDR3 extends over 12 amino acids. Trimming removed 8 bases from V and 0 bases from J, with 6 bases in between. Germline V gene sequence: CDR1 KGHSH, CDR2 LQKENI. CDR3 sequence (DNA): TGTGCCAGCGGGGCTAGCACAGATACGCAGTATTTT. Its protein product is CASGASTDTQYF. Combining the CDR3 with reference TRBV18 and TRBJ2-3 gives the whole variable domain NAGVMQNPRHLVRRRGQEARLRCSPMKGHSHVYWYRQLPEEGLKFMVYLQKENIIDESGMPKERFSAEFPKEGPSILRIQQVVRGDSAAYFCASGASTDTQYFGPGTRLTVL.

The chain has TRBV7-2 and TRBJ1-1; 10 positions match TRBD1. The CDR3 totals 13 residues. Germline V gene data show CDR1 as SGHTA and CDR2 as FQGNSA. The ends lost 5 bases at V and 11 bases at J; junction bases unmatched: 8. CDR3 residues: CASSLTGGASAFF. The DNA of the CDR3 is TGTGCCAGCAGCCTGACAGGGGGCGCCTCGGCTTTCTTT.

The chain links TRBV7-2 to TRBJ2-5, with 8 bases matching TRBD1. Germline CDR1 SGHTA, CDR2 FQGNSA. The CDR3 is 14 amino acids. With V trimmed by 5 bases and J by 3 bases, 5 bases remained unmatched. The CDR3 nucleotides are TGTGCCAGCAGCGCGCAGGACAGGGAAGAGACCCAGTACTTC. Its protein is CASSAQDREETQYF.

DNA for the CDR3: TGTGCCAGCAGTAGCAGGGCTGGGGCCAACGTCCTGACTTTC. This translates into CASSSRAGANVLTF. The V and J genes are TRBV28 and TRBJ2-6, with D perhaps matching TRBD1 (5 bases). Trimming took off 5 bases at V and 2 bases at J, with 7 bases between the two ends. In germline, CDR1 is MDHEN, CDR2 SYDVKM. This CDR3 is built from 14 residues.

In DNA, the CDR3 is TGTGCCAGCAGCTCAGGACAGGGGAAATTACTGTTTTTT. This encodes CASSSGQGKLLFF. The V call is TRBV5-6, the J call TRBJ1-4, with 9 bases aligning to TRBD1. The CDR3 runs 13 residues. Germline-derived CDR1 and CDR2 are SGHDT and YYEEEE. Trimming removed 3 bases from V and 13 bases from J; junction bases left unmatched: 7.

V and J are TRBV27 and TRBJ1-2; TRBD1 is a possible D gene (6 bases). Germline CDR1 and CDR2: MNHEY and SMNVEV (reference sequence). Trimming left V 6 bases short and J 6 bases short, with 17 bases between. This CDR3 is built from 14 residues. In nucleotides, the CDR3 is TGTGCCAGCAGCCTAACCCTGACAGGAAATGGCTACACCTTC. Residues: CASSLTLTGNGYTF.

The chain links TRBV30 to TRBJ1-4; 9 bases line up with TRBD1. The CDR3 runs to 14 residues. Germline V lookup: CDR1 GTSNPN, CDR2 SVGIG (reference sequence). V shed 5 bases, J shed 4 bases, and the junction held 5 bases outside the gene matches. The CDR3, as DNA: TGTGCCTGGGGACAGGGGACGAATAATGAAAAACTGTTTTTT. It yields the protein CAWGQGTNNEKLFF.

This sequence joins TRBV15 and TRBJ1-1; D is unresolved. The germline CDR1 and CDR2 sequences are LNHNV and YYDKDF (reference sequence). V was shortened by 0 bases and J by 4 bases, with 6 bases between the two germline ends. This CDR3 is built from 13 residues. CDR3 amino acids: CATSRDPSTEAFF. CDR3 in DNA: TGTGCCACCAGCAGAGATCCCAGCACTGAAGCTTTCTTT.

This chain connects TRBV5-6 to TRBJ1-2; 11 bases fit TRBD1. The CDR3 totals 14 residues. CDR1 SGHDT and CDR2 YYEEEE come from the germline V gene. V was pared by 4 bases and J by 6 bases, with 5 bases of the junction left unmatched. CDR3 nucleotides: TGTGCCAGCAGCGGGACAGGGGGGTGGGATGGCTACACCTTC. It yields the protein CASSGTGGWDGYTF.

A single count supports this clone. The rearrangement links TRBV5-1 to TRBJ2-5; a possible D gene is TRBD1 (6 bases). The CDR3 runs to 15 residues. Germline V gene lookup returns CDR1 SGHRS and CDR2 YFSETQ. Trimming pared 2 bases from V and 3 bases from J, leaving 14 bases between. The CDR3 loop reads CASSLNGAGEETQYF. CDR3 coding DNA: TGCGCCAGCAGCTTAAATGGGGCAGGGGAAGAGACCCAGTACTTC.

This sequence joins TRBV10-1 and TRBJ2-1; 7 bases are a match to TRBD2. With V trimmed by 4 bases and J by 6 bases, 6 bases remained unmatched. CDR1 WNHNN and CDR2 SYGVQD come from the germline V gene (reference sequence). There are 14 residues in the CDR3. As DNA, the CDR3 is TGCGCCAGCAGTGCCGGGACTACCTTCAATGAGCAGTTCTTC. Translating gives CASSAGTTFNEQFF.

The J gene is TRBJ2-3, the V gene TRBV10-3, with 7 positions matching TRBD1. This CDR3 comprises 14 residues. Germline V gene lookup returns CDR1 ENHRY and CDR2 SYGVKD. V shed 6 bases, J shed 2 bases, and the junction held 5 bases outside the gene matches. CDR3 coding DNA: TGTGCCATCAGAAGAACAGGGGACACAGATACGCAGTATTTT. Protein: CAIRRTGDTDTQYF.